The clone carrying this TCR beta chain was observed once. The data stem from a study of blood T cell repertoires in COVID-19. Study details: The origin of the acute and convalescent COVID-19 samples was the United States, Italy and Spain. T cells, B-cell-depleted T cells, or PBMCs supplied cDNA or gDNA.

The V end was cut by 4 bases, the J end by 3 bases, with 10 bases between. This CDR3 is 14 amino acids long. From germline, CDR1 is SGHDN and CDR2 FVKESK. Assay used: immunoSEQ multiplex PCR; TCRdb lists only in-frame clones, some missing. The profile shows approximately 130,000 clones, around 82% of them singletons. The receptor was derived from a man older than 75 with active or convalescent COVID-19. The sample was peripheral blood. This chain uses TRBV14 with TRBJ1-3, with D possibly being TRBD1 (6 bases). The CDR3 region is CASSPAGVGNTIYF. The CDR3, as DNA: TGTGCCAGCAGCCCGGCAGGGGTTGGAAACACCATATATTTT.